The 15 T cell receptor beta chains reported below all come from one sample, sequenced in a study of blood T cells in healthy people across ages. Using a J-beta primer mix together with a sample-barcoded 5' primer, a second PCR was run for roughly 6 to 11 cycles. TCRdb passed the 5' RACE reads through MiXCR, listing each CDR3 protein once. The table lists some 1.1 million distinct CDR3 sequences, more than 30% of them singletons. Sequences were obtained from blood. Source of these receptors: a man aged 18-30 years in good health.

The V gene is TRBV7-9, the J gene TRBJ1-1; tentatively, D is TRBD1 (5 bases). Germline V gives CDR1 SEHNR, CDR2 FQNEAQ (reference sequence). The CDR3 sequence is 17 residues long. V was trimmed by 5 bases and J by 0 bases, leaving 19 bases between them. CDR3 region: CASSMPPGREMNTEAFF. In DNA, the CDR3 is TGTGCCAGCAGCATGCCACCGGGACGGGAGATGAACACTGAAGCTTTCTTT.

The rearrangement uses TRBV29-1 and TRBJ2-7; no clear D gene. The germline V gene encodes CDR1 SQVTM and CDR2 ANQGSEA. V was cut by 7 bases and J by 7 bases, with 20 bases left in between. This CDR3 has 13 amino acids. The DNA for the CDR3 is TGCAGCGGTTTACCAGGTTCTTGGAATGAGCAGTACTTC. Its translation is CSGLPGSWNEQYF.

In the case of this clonotype: This clone may be a read error of a much larger clone one base away. The chain joins TRBV29-1 to TRBJ2-5, with no clear D. Germline V gene data show CDR1 as SQVTM and CDR2 as ANQGSEA. The CDR3 is made up of 11 amino acids. The CDR3 DNA is TGCAGCGTTGAAGTCCAAGAGACCCGGTACTTC. Translated, it gives CSVEVQETRYF.

The chain joins TRBV12-3 or TRBV12-4 to TRBJ1-1; D might be TRBD1 (5 bases). Between the trimmed V and J ends, which lost 3 bases and 4 bases, there was a span of 12 bases. The CDR3 runs to 14 residues. The CDR3 nucleotides read TGTGCCAGCAGTTTCGCAGGGTGGGGCACTGAAGCTTTCTTT. Protein product: CASSFAGWGTEAFF.

About this clonotype itself: Possible read error: a much larger clone is one base away. V and J are TRBV6-6 and TRBJ2-3, with D unclear. V dropped 7 bases and J dropped 8 bases, with 13 bases sitting between them. The CDR3 has 12 residues. The germline gives CDR1 MNHNY, CDR2 SVGAGI (reference sequence). CDR3 loop: CASTRLRGTQYF. The DNA of the CDR3 is TGTGCCAGCACTCGGTTGAGAGGTACGCAGTATTTT.

This clonotype was observed a few times. The V call is TRBV4-1, the J call TRBJ2-1; D unclear. Deletions cut 0 bases from V and 5 bases from J, with 8 bases between. The CDR3 loop spans 14 amino acids. Germline V gene sequence: CDR1 MGHRA, CDR2 YSYEKL. The CDR3 region is CASSQEPNNNEQFF. The CDR3 nucleotides are TGCGCCAGCAGCCAAGAACCTAACAACAATGAGCAGTTCTTC.

This chain uses TRBV27 with TRBJ1-5; 7 bases agree with TRBD1. The CDR3 is made up of 15 amino acids. The V and J ends lost 4 bases and 5 bases, in that order; junction bases with no gene match: 8. The germline CDR1 and CDR2 sequences are MNHEY and SMNVEV (reference sequence). The CDR3 reads CASSSYPQGDQPQHF. Written as DNA, the CDR3 is TGTGCCAGCAGTTCTTACCCTCAGGGGGATCAGCCCCAGCATTTT.

With respect to this clonotype: This may be a read error, as it is one base from a much larger clone. The chain is built from TRBV29-1 and TRBJ2-1; D is uncertain. The end of the DNA is better explained by TRBJ2-7, so the J call may be wrong. The CDR3 spans 13 residues. Germline V gene data show CDR1 as SQVTM and CDR2 as ANQGSEA. CDR3 sequence reads: CSVVLDNHNEQYF. The CDR3, as DNA: TGCAGCGTTGTCCTCGACAACCACAATGAGCAGTACTTC.

This clonotype came up a few times. The chain is built from TRBV5-1 and TRBJ2-5; 7 bases are a match to TRBD1. With the DNA end fitting TRBJ2-7 better, the J assignment may be wrong. Germline-derived CDR1 and CDR2 are SGHRS and YFSETQ. The CDR3 covers 16 residues. As DNA, the CDR3 is TGCGCCAGCAGCATTATTCCCGGGACAGATACAGCCGAGCAGTACTTC. Its protein product is CASSIIPGTDTAEQYF.

This clonotype appeared a few times. The chain combines TRBV27 with TRBJ1-4; the D gene is possibly TRBD1 (6 bases). V was clipped by 6 bases and J by 10 bases, with 12 bases between them. The germline CDR1 and CDR2 sequences are MNHEY and SMNVEV (reference sequence). CDR3 length equals 12 residues. CDR3 DNA sequence: TGTGCCAGCAGCAAGGGGGAAGGAAAACTGTTTTTT. Encoded protein: CASSKGEGKLFF.

The chain links TRBV21-1 to TRBJ2-5; TRBD1, as called in the table, went unchecked against the DNA. The DNA end is a closer match to TRBJ2-7, so the J assignment may be wrong. TRBV21-1 is a listed pseudogene. This CDR3 contains 15 residues. Here the CDR3 reads CASSKGGQGFFEQYF. The DNA of the CDR3 is TGTGCCAGCAGCAAAGGGGGACAGGGTTTCTTCGAGCAGTACTTC.

As to this clonotype: The junction does not match germline at one end; this may be a read error. CDR3 sequence: CASSFGGAADAQYF. DNA for the CDR3: TGTGCCAGCAGTTTTGGGGGGGCCGCAGATGCGCAGTATTTT. The J gene is TRBJ2-3, the V gene TRBV12-3 or TRBV12-4; D perhaps matches TRBD2 (7 bases). There are 14 residues in the CDR3.

This clonotype came up a few times. A junction boundary mismatches the germline segment, possibly from a read error. V and J are TRBV14 and TRBJ2-1; 7 nucleotides align to TRBD1. This CDR3 is built from 13 residues. CDR1 is SGHDN, CDR2 FVKESK, per germline. CDR3 in DNA: TGTACCAGCAGCCAGGGGACAGTATCTGAGCAGTTCTTC. Translated: CTSSQGTVSEQFF. The variable domain in full, with the rest retrieved from reference TRBV14 and TRBJ2-1, is EAGVTQFPSHSVIEKGQTVTLRCDPISGHDNLYWYRRVMGKEIKFLLHFVKESKQDESGMPNNRFLAERTGGTYSTLKVQPAELEDSGVYFCTSSQGTVSEQFFGPGTRLTVL.

The chain recombines TRBV13 with TRBJ1-3; 8 bases match TRBD1. Per germline, CDR1 PRHDT and CDR2 FYEKMQ (reference sequence). The length of the CDR3 is 15 residues. With 5 bases clipped from V and 4 bases from J, the junction kept 7 bases outside the gene matches. CDR3 sequence (DNA): TGTGCCAGCAGCAAATGGACAGGGTTGGGAAACACCATATATTTT. As protein: CASSKWTGLGNTIYF. The full variable domain, rest sourced from reference TRBV13 and TRBJ1-3, is AAGVIQSPRHLIKEKRETATLKCYPIPRHDTVYWYQQGPGQDPQFLISFYEKMQSDKGSIPDRFSAQQFSDYHSELNMSSLELGDSALYFCASSKWTGLGNTIYFGEGSWLTVV.

A few counts support this clonotype. J is TRBJ1-1 and V is TRBV12-3 or TRBV12-4; 7 nucleotides line up with TRBD1. This CDR3 comprises 15 residues. The V and J ends lost 7 bases and 1 base, in that order; junction bases with no gene match: 9. The CDR3 coding sequence is TGTGCCAGCACCAAAGGACAGGAGCGGAACACTGAAGCTTTCTTT. It is translated as CASTKGQERNTEAFF.